This TCR beta chain was found in a study of blood T cell repertoires in COVID-19. CDR3 length equals 13 residues. The germline CDR1 and CDR2 sequences are MNHEY and SVGAGI. Germline trimming cut 7 bases from V and 1 base from J; bases unmatched to any gene: 2. Per the original data handling: Amplification from reference gene primers served as the basis for estimated nucleated cell counts. Data came from immunoSEQ multiplex PCR; TCRdb stores just in-frame clones and leaves some out. The D gene and trimming were derived from the DNA, and the V and J assignments and clone size from that table. The table shows approximately 250,000 clones, with 65% to 90% occurring only once. This clone was observed once.

The chain is built from TRBV6-5 and TRBJ2-3, with 7 bases that match TRBD2. Material: peripheral blood. This clonotype was obtained from a man aged 50 to 59 with COVID-19, enrolled during active disease. CDR3 in amino acids: CASTRGGTDTQYF. The CDR3 nucleotides are TGTGCCAGCACTCGGGGGGGCACAGATACGCAGTATTTT.